The 9 T cell receptor beta chains below all came from one sample that was sequenced in a study of tumor-infiltrating lymphocytes in primary liver carcinoma (dated by TCRdb to the late 2010s). TRIzol reagent was used to extract blood RNA from unsorted whole blood, while the DNeasy Blood & Tissue kit provided the germline DNA. Sequencing took place on an Illumina HiSeq 2500. A constant-region primer and ProtoScript II reverse transcriptase were used to reverse-transcribe TCRbeta-specific cDNA from 500 ng total RNA. Construction of the TCRbeta libraries relied on three nested rounds of multiplex PCR, following a slightly modified ARM-PCR procedure. Multiplex TRBV1-TRBV30 forward primers and a Cbeta reverse primer were used in the first two PCR rounds, each of which was run for around 10 cycles. The public reads were reanalyzed by TCRdb: fastp trimming at Q25, MiXCR alignment, in-frame beta chains only. Rows matching on CDR3 protein sequence are summarized as one entry with the most common DNA and genes. The sample table shows fewer than 400,000 distinct CDR3 sequences, and 55% to 65% are seen once. The ten largest clones add up to about 8.4% of the sample.

Sequenced sample: peripheral blood. The receptors were gathered from a man aged 35 to 55 with primary liver carcinoma and hepatitis B virus infection.

As to this clonotype: A read error may produce the germline difference seen at one junction end. This chain joins TRBV5-1 and TRBJ2-5, with 9 bases lining up with TRBD2. Per germline, CDR1 SGHRS and CDR2 YFSETQ. The CDR3 totals 15 residues. CDR3 in DNA: TGCGCCAGCAGCTTGTGGAGCGGGAGGAAAGAGACCCAGCACTTC. Its translation is CASSLWSGRKETQHF.

On this clonotype: This CDR3 fails to terminate in the conserved phenylalanine or tryptophan, so it likely reflects a read error. This sequence joins TRBV6-6 and TRBJ2-7; D tentatively fits TRBD1 or TRBD2 (5 bases each). Germline CDR1 reads MNHNY; CDR2 reads SVGAGI (reference sequence). This CDR3 spans 14 amino acids. Between the trimmed V and J ends, which lost 2 bases and 3 bases, there was a span of 11 bases. The CDR3 bases are TGTGCCAGCAGTTACGACCAGGGAGACTACGAGCAGTACCTG. Amino acid sequence: CASSYDQGDYEQYL.

To note about this clonotype: As the CDR3 is not closed by the conserved phenylalanine or tryptophan, this likely results from a read error. The chain combines TRBV11-1 with TRBJ2-1, with unresolved D. CDR1 is SGHAT, CDR2 FQDESV, per germline (reference sequence). Trimming cost V 5 bases and J 1 base, with 12 bases left between them. This CDR3 has 15 residues. The DNA for the CDR3 is TGTGCCAGCAGCGACTCTATTTCATCCTACAATGAGCAGTTCCTC. This translates into CASSDSISSYNEQFL.

There are a few counts of this clonotype. The rearrangement uses TRBV10-3 and TRBJ1-1; D perhaps matches TRBD1 (5 bases). The V and J ends lost 6 bases and 6 bases respectively, with 8 bases between them. The CDR3 has 11 amino acids. Germline V lookup: CDR1 ENHRY, CDR2 SYGVKD. The CDR3 is CAIRDTAEAFF. In nucleotides, the CDR3 is TGTGCCATCAGGGACACGGCTGAAGCTTTCTTT.

As concerns this clonotype: A single base separates this from a much larger clone, so it may be a read error. V gene TRBV4-1 combines with J gene TRBJ1-1; no clear D gene. Germline-derived CDR1 and CDR2 are MGHRA and YSYEKL. This CDR3 has 14 amino acids. In nucleotides, the CDR3 is TGCGCCAGCAGCCAAGACGTTTGGAACACTGGAGCTTTCTTT. This gives the protein CASSQDVWNTGAFF.

A word on this clonotype: A read error is possible here, since a much larger clone lies one base away. The V gene is TRBV29-1, the J gene TRBJ1-2, with 9 bases aligning to TRBD1. In germline, CDR1 is SQVTM, CDR2 ANQGSEA. V shed 3 bases, J shed 7 bases, and the junction held 6 bases outside the gene matches. The CDR3 has 13 residues. The CDR3, as DNA: TGCAGCGTTGATAGGGACAGGGTCCTTGGCTACACCTTC. Protein: CSVDRDRVLGYTF.

A few counts support this clonotype. A read error may produce the germline difference seen at one junction end. V and J are TRBV7-3 and TRBJ2-7, with D perhaps matching TRBD1 or TRBD2 (5 bases each). The germline V gene encodes CDR1 SGHTA and CDR2 FQGTGA. The CDR3 loop spans 16 amino acids. CDR3 amino acids: CASSLGGGASSYEQYF. For the CDR3, the DNA is TGTGCCAGCAGCTTAGGTGGGGGAGCGAGCTCCTACGAGCAGTACTTT.

As regards this clonotype: Being one base from a much bigger clone, this may be a read error. The V call is TRBV14, the J call TRBJ1-1, with 7 bases lining up with TRBD1. CDR3 length: 16 residues. The V and J ends lost 3 bases and 4 bases, in that order; junction bases with no gene match: 11. Germline V lookup: CDR1 SGHDN, CDR2 FVKESK. The CDR3 region has the DNA TGTGCCAGCAGCCATTACCAGGGGGTTGTCGGCACTGAAGCTTTCTTT. It codes for CASSHYQGVVGTEAFF.

With regard to this clonotype: This may arise from a read error, as a much more abundant clone is one base away. The V gene is TRBV12-3 or TRBV12-4, the J gene TRBJ2-1; D remains ambiguous. The CDR3 runs 13 residues. The CDR3 loop is CVSTPTRVNEQFF. The CDR3 region has the DNA TGTGTCAGCACCCCAACCCGGGTGAATGAGCAGTTCTTC.